This TCR beta chain originates from a study of blood T cell repertoires in COVID-19. Overall study context: T cells, B-cell-depleted T cells, or PBMCs provided the cDNA or gDNA that served as material.

Trimming took 2 bases from V and 12 from J, leaving 8 bases between them. This CDR3 is 12 amino acids long. CDR1 and CDR2 from the germline V gene are MNHEY and SVGEGT. The repertoire was sequenced with immunoSEQ multiplex PCR; TCRdb's copy has only in-frame clones and lacks some. This table has fewer than 200,000 clones, roughly 82% appearing once. This chain uses TRBV6-2 or TRBV6-3 with TRBJ1-6; D not certain. The TCR sequence derives from a woman aged 60-70 years with COVID-19, enrolled during active disease. The source material was peripheral blood. The CDR3 is CASSYSLLPLHF. The CDR3 nucleotides are TGTGCCAGCAGTTACAGTCTACTACCCCTCCACTTT.